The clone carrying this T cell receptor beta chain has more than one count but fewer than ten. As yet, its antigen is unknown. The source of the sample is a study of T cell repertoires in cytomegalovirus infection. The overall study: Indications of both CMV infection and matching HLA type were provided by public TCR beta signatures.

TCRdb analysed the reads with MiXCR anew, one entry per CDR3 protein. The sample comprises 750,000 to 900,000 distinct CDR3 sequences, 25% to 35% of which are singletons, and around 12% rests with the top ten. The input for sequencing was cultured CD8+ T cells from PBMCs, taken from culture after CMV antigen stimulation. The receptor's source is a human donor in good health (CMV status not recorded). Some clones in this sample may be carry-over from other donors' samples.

The CDR3 region has the DNA TGTGCCAGCAGCTTAGGGTCACAGGGCCCTTACGAGCAGTACGTC. It specifies CASSLGSQGPYEQYV. The V gene is TRBV7-8, the J gene TRBJ2-7; tentative D call: TRBD1 (6 bases). The CDR3 is made up of 15 amino acids. V shed 1 base and J shed 4 bases, with 14 bases lying between them. Germline-derived CDR1 and CDR2 are SGHVS and FQNEAQ.